The 5 T cell receptor beta chains in this list originate from one sample, sequenced in a study of T cell responses to AZD1222 COVID-19 vaccine. Clones were read by immunoSEQ multiplex PCR, and TCRdb kept only the in-frame ones, dropping some. The sample shows about 180,000 clones, around 88% of them seen only once. The specimen was peripheral blood, collected on day 0 of AZD1222 vaccination. These receptors were taken from an adult in good health.

The chain employs TRBV28 and TRBJ2-4, with D uncertain. The V gene's germline CDR1 is MDHEN and CDR2 SYDVKM. The CDR3 runs to 12 residues. V dropped 10 bases and J dropped 0 bases, with 7 bases sitting between them. In nucleotides, the CDR3 is TGTGCCACAGCTCTAGCCAAAAACATTCAGTACTTC. It encodes CATALAKNIQYF.

The V gene is TRBV18, the J gene TRBJ1-1; D gene unclear. The germline V gene has CDR1 KGHSH and CDR2 LQKENI. The CDR3 length is 14 residues. V lost 6 bases to trimming and J lost 7 bases, with 18 bases between them. CDR3 protein: CASSGQNSPIEAFF. CDR3 DNA sequence: TGTGCCAGCTCTGGCCAGAACTCTCCAATTGAAGCTTTCTTT.

The J gene is TRBJ2-1, the V gene TRBV7-3; D is undetermined. The CDR3 has 13 residues. The V and J ends lost 6 bases and 0 bases respectively, with 6 bases between them. The V gene's germline CDR1 is SGHTA and CDR2 FQGTGA. In DNA form, the CDR3 reads TGTGCCAGCAGGGGAAGCTCCTACAATGAGCAGTTCTTC. It specifies CASRGSSYNEQFF.

This clone has a count of ten or more. The gene calls are TRBV7-2 and TRBJ1-5; D not certain. The CDR3 runs 14 residues. V lost 2 bases, J lost 0 bases, and 5 bases lay in between. Germline CDR1 and CDR2: SGHTA and FQGNSA. The CDR3: CASSLQFSNQPQHF. The CDR3 bases are TGTGCCAGCAGCTTACAGTTTAGCAATCAGCCCCAGCATTTT.

The chain couples TRBV27 to TRBJ2-4, with D maybe TRBD2 (5 bases). V lost 2 bases and J lost 2, with 7 bases in between. The CDR3 length is 14 residues. Germline CDR1 MNHEY, CDR2 SMNVEV (reference sequence). CDR3 sequence reads: CASSLEGTKNIQYF. The CDR3, as DNA: TGTGCCAGCAGTTTAGAGGGAACCAAAAACATTCAGTACTTC.